These T cell receptor beta chains were read from a single sample in a study of T cells in Graves' hyperthyroidism and ophthalmopathy. TCRdb used MiXCR to reprocess the multiplex PCR reads, holding one entry per CDR3 protein. Among under 350,000 distinct CDR3 sequences listed, 25% to 30% were seen once. The specimen sequenced was blood. These receptors all come from a man aged 40-50 years with Graves' hyperthyroidism that later progressed to Graves' ophthalmopathy. CDR3s include the opening cysteine and the closing phenylalanine or tryptophan. The order of the fields is D gene, clone size, V gene, J gene, CDR3 DNA, CDR3 protein. The D gene is left open where the match is weak. Clone size is stated in some rows and not others, as once, few, many or a class when expanded.

>TRBD2|many|TRBV12-3/TRBV12-4|TRBJ2-2
TGTGCCAGCAGTTCTAGACTAGCGGGAGAGAACACCGGGGAGCTGTTTTTT
CASSSRLAGENTGELFF
>TRBD2|-|TRBV6-2/TRBV6-3|TRBJ2-7
TGTGCCAGCAGCTTGCCTTACAGGGGACTAGCGACGAGCTACGAGCAGTACTTC
CASSLPYRGLATSYEQYF
>-|many|TRBV2|TRBJ1-1
TGTGCCAGCAGACAGCAAGGGTTCGAGAACACTGAAGCTTTCTTT
CASRQQGFENTEAFF
>TRBD2|many|TRBV12-3/TRBV12-4|TRBJ2-2
TGTGCCAGCAGGCCTCTAGCGGGAGGGACCGGGGAGCTGTTTTTT
CASRPLAGGTGELFF
>-|-|TRBV6-1|TRBJ2-6
TGTGCCAGCAGGCCACAGGGCTCTGGGGCCAACGTCCTGACTTTC
CASRPQGSGANVLTF
>TRBD2|-|TRBV6-1|TRBJ2-7
TGTGCCAGCAGTATAACTAGCGTCGGGACCTACGAGCAGTACTTC
CASSITSVGTYEQYF
>-|many|TRBV3-2|TRBJ2-2
TGTGCCAGCAGCCCCGGACTAGCGGGAGGGGAAAACACCGGGGAGCTGTTTTTT
CASSPGLAGGENTGELFF
>-|many|TRBV20-1|TRBJ1-2
TGCAGTGCTATTCCCCCAGGGCCTAACTATGGCTACACCTTC
CSAIPPGPNYGYTF
>TRBD2|few|TRBV20-1|TRBJ2-5
TGCAGTGCTCTCCAGGCACTCGGACTAGAAGAGACCCAGTACTTC
CSALQALGLEETQYF
>-|many|TRBV25-1|TRBJ2-7
TGTGCCAGCATAGGGAGGGGGTCCTACGAGCAGTACTTC
CASIGRGSYEQYF
>-|-|TRBV10-1|TRBJ2-7
TGCGCCAGCAGTGACCGGGACACCTTTGATGAGCAGTACTTC
CASSDRDTFDEQYF
>TRBD1|many|TRBV24-1|TRBJ2-3
TGTGCCACCAGTGATTTGCCGAGGACAGGGATAGATACGCAGTATTTT
CATSDLPRTGIDTQYF
>-|-|TRBV7-1|TRBJ1-2
-
CASSSGARAGELFFGEGYTF
>TRBD1|-|TRBV12-3/TRBV12-4|TRBJ1-1
TGTGCCAGCAGTCTAAGTCGACAGGGGTGGGCCACTGAAGCTTTCTTT
CASSLSRQGWATEAFF
>-|many|TRBV29-1|TRBJ2-7
TGCAGCGTCTCCGGCGGGGAGAATCTCTACGAGCAGTACTTC
CSVSGGENLYEQYF
>-|many|TRBV19|TRBJ1-5
TGTGCCAGTAAACTACAGGGTCATCAGCCCCAGCATTTT
CASKLQGHQPQHF
>-|many|TRBV9|TRBJ2-6
TGTGCCAGCAGCGGTTTCTACTCTGGGGCCAACGTCCTGACTTTC
CASSGFYSGANVLTF
>-|-|TRBV12-3/TRBV12-4|TRBJ2-7
TGTGCCAGCAGTTTAGCGCAGGGCACCTACGAGCAGTACTTC
CASSLAQGTYEQYF
>TRBD1|-|TRBV6-1|TRBJ2-6
TGTGCCAGCCGGGACAGGGCTGGGGCCAACGTCCTGACTTTC
CASRDRAGANVLTF
>-|many|TRBV19|TRBJ1-5
TGTGCCAGTAGTATCCGGGCTTATAGCAATCAGCCCCAGCATTTT
CASSIRAYSNQPQHF
>-|-|TRBV11-2|TRBJ1-2
TGTGCCAGCAGCAGGGGCGTTAACTATGGCTACACCTTC
CASSRGVNYGYTF
>TRBD1|-|TRBV19|TRBJ2-4
TGTGCCAGTAGTATGTGGGGACAGGGGAGGTGGGCCAAAAACATTCAGTACTTC
CASSMWGQGRWAKNIQYF
>-|-|TRBV20-1|TRBJ1-1
TGCAGTGCTAGAGGCAGACACACTGAAGCTTTCTTT
CSARGRHTEAFF
>-|many|TRBV18|TRBJ1-1
TGTGCCAGCTCACCACTAGTCGATAACACTGAAGCTTTCTTT
CASSPLVDNTEAFF
>TRBD2|many|TRBV7-2|TRBJ2-2
TGTGCCAGCAGCTTGGGACTAGCGGGAGGGCCTTTCTCGACCGGGGAGCTGTTTTTT
CASSLGLAGGPFSTGELFF
>TRBD2|once|TRBV12-3/TRBV12-4|TRBJ2-2
TGTGCCAGCAGTTTTTGGAGACTAGCGGGAGGTGGCGGGGAGCTGTTTTTT
CASSFWRLAGGGGELFF
>TRBD1|many|TRBV6-2/TRBV6-3|TRBJ1-3
TGTGCCAGCAGTTACGGAAACAGGGGTTCAACCTCTGGAAACACCATATATTTT
CASSYGNRGSTSGNTIYF
>TRBD1|many|TRBV9|TRBJ1-1
TGTGCCAGCAGCGTTACAGGGGGCGGGCAGACTGAAGCTTTCTTT
CASSVTGGGQTEAFF
>TRBD1|many|TRBV7-8|TRBJ2-7
TGTGCCAGCAGCTTCGTCCGACAGGGGTACTACGAGCAGTACTTC
CASSFVRQGYYEQYF
>-|many|TRBV28|TRBJ2-7
TGTGCCAGCAGTAAAAGGGGGGGGACCTTCGAGCAGTACTTC
CASSKRGGTFEQYF
>-|many|TRBV11-2|TRBJ1-1
TGTGCCAGCAGTCAACAAACCGCCACTGAAGCTTTCTTT
CASSQQTATEAFF
>-|many|TRBV18|TRBJ2-5
TGTGCCAGCTCACCAAACTCACAGTACCAAGAGACCCAGTACTTC
CASSPNSQYQETQYF
>-|many|TRBV29-1|TRBJ2-7
TGCAGCGTTGCCGCCGCAGCTACCTACGAGCAGTACTTC
CSVAAAATYEQYF
>-|many|TRBV24-1|TRBJ1-2
TGTGCCACCAGTGATTTAGGCCAGCCCCTGAACTATGGCTACACCTTC
CATSDLGQPLNYGYTF
>TRBD2|many|TRBV27|TRBJ2-5
TGTGCCAGCAGGAACTGGACTAGCGGAGACCAAGAGACCCAGTACTTC
CASRNWTSGDQETQYF
>-|-|TRBV5-1|TRBJ1-1
TGCGCCAGCAGCTTGGAAGGGAGTGAAGCTTTCTTT
CASSLEGSEAFF
>-|few|TRBV7-2|TRBJ2-5
TGTGCCAGCAGCTTAGGGGTCTCAGAGACCCAGTACTTC
CASSLGVSETQYF
>TRBD1|many|TRBV6-1|TRBJ2-7
TGTGCCAGCAGACATCCGGGACAGTGGGCCTACGAGCAGTACTTC
CASRHPGQWAYEQYF
>-|-|TRBV24-1|TRBJ2-5
TGTGCCACCAGTGATTCATCCGGCAGACCAGCTCAAGAGACCCAGTACTTC
CATSDSSGRPAQETQYF
>-|many|TRBV19|TRBJ1-2
TGTGCCAGTAGTATAGTCGGCGGGGAAGGCTACACCTTC
CASSIVGGEGYTF
>-|few|TRBV12-3/TRBV12-4|TRBJ2-7
TGTGCCAGCAGTCGGCGGACGGATACCTACGAGCAGTACTTC
CASSRRTDTYEQYF
>-|-|TRBV6-5|TRBJ1-2
TGTGCCAGCAGTTACACACAGGGAGAGAGAGTATATGGCTACACCTTC
CASSYTQGERVYGYTF
>TRBD2|many|TRBV28|TRBJ2-7
TGTGCCAGCAGTCCCCCACCCTTAGGAGCGGGAGGCACCTACGAGCAGTACTTC
CASSPPPLGAGGTYEQYF
>-|many|TRBV7-3|TRBJ2-2
TGTGCCAGCAGCTCCGCTGGGGCCGCGAACACCGGGGAGCTGTTTTTT
CASSSAGAANTGELFF
>TRBD1|-|TRBV12-3/TRBV12-4|TRBJ2-7
TGTGCCAGCAGACAGGGGGCTGGGTCCCCCTACGAGCAGTACTTC
CASRQGAGSPYEQYF
>-|-|TRBV6-1|TRBJ2-5
TGTGCCAGCAGCCACGACTGGGAAGAGACCCAGTACTTC
CASSHDWEETQYF